The clone carrying this T cell receptor beta chain was seen repeatedly, ten times or more. The target antigen is unknown. These data come from a study of T cells in Graves' hyperthyroidism and ophthalmopathy. The study's findings and limits: Among clonotypes expanded in thyroid above 0.001, most were also found in blood.

The CDR3 has 16 amino acids. CDR1 is SGHTA and CDR2 is FQGNSA in the germline V gene. J was trimmed by 6 bases and V by 5 bases; bases with no gene match: 10. TCR beta CDR3 region amplification was performed from RNA transcripts. The HTBI primer set was used in a first-round RT-PCR of the TCR CDR3. TCRdb reanalysed the multiplex PCR reads using MiXCR and keeps one entry per CDR3 protein. The sample holds roughly 660,000 distinct CDR3 sequences, roughly 17% seen once. V usage is TRBV7-2 and J usage is TRBJ1-4, with 9 bases that match TRBD1. The receptor comes from a man aged 50-59 years with Graves' hyperthyroidism. The sequencing input was blood. As DNA, the CDR3 is TGTGCCAGCAGCCCTCAGATCGGGACAGGGCATGAAAAACTGTTTTTT. Encoded protein: CASSPQIGTGHEKLFF.